This T cell receptor (beta chain) was captured in a study of vaccination and CD4 T cells after COVID-19. Study overall: Median time from COVID diagnosis to post-COVID sampling was over 85 days (35 to 161). Cells were stimulated with overlapping spike peptides from SARS-CoV-2, HCoV-NL63, HCoV-OC43 and HCoV-229E.

This clonotype occurred once. The target antigen is unknown. The CDR3 totals 13 residues. The ends were cut back, 8 bases at V and 0 bases at J, with 8 bases in the middle. With the Oncomine TCR Beta short-read assay, DNA from cultured CD4+ T cells was sequenced. The genomic DNA was obtained from cultured CD4+ T cells by extraction with the QIAamp micro DNA kit. TCRdb reprocessed the PCR reads with MiXCR, giving one entry per CDR3 protein. Found here are about 14,000 distinct CDR3 sequences, around 43% of them singletons; the top ten hold about 8.5%. Treatment described: approximately 11-day PBMC culture with coronavirus spike peptide pools or control peptides (ViraFEST assay). With peptide pools, ViraFEST first expanded antigen-specific T cells and afterwards sequenced their TCRs.

The specimen sequenced was CD4+ T cells from blood, cultured in vitro. The rearrangement joins TRBV12-3 or TRBV12-4 to TRBJ1-3; D is uncertain. This TCR came from a human donor who had recovered from COVID-19. CDR3 residues: CASHRFSGNTIYF. The CDR3 DNA sequence: TGTGCCAGCCACAGATTCTCTGGAAACACCATATATTTT.